This T cell receptor (beta chain) comes out of a study of cytomegalovirus exposure and HLA in healthy donors (dated by TCRdb to the late 2010s). With regard to the full study: In an earlier analysis of 450 to 750 of the donors, about 270 Gb of sequence data and 117 million unique TCR beta sequences from roughly 180 million T cells were reported. A later analysis re-analyzed previously published TCR beta repertoires from 600 to 850 donors and added high-resolution HLA genotyping to study TCR occurrence patterns. The aim of the study was to test whether cataloging public T cell receptors could identify signatures of past pathogen exposure. The number of typed donors differed by locus: roughly 629-630 for A, B, C, DRB1 and DQB1; 500 to 550 for DQA1; roughly 600 for DPA1; and around 490 for DPB1. Genome-wide SNP genotypes for about 60% of the roughly 700 donors were used in a later genetic analysis, which treated that subset as a discovery cohort. To decide whether each TCR beta V gene segment behaved as functional or pseudogenic, an earlier analysis of fewer than 750 of the donors relied on high-throughput TCR beta sequencing. Donor age, sex, ethnicity and CMV serostatus were compiled together with the repertoire data. In addition to the first cohort of around 670 subjects, a separate validation cohort of 120 different subjects was used. Approximately 300 gigabases of sequencing data and approximately 85 million unique TCR sequences were included in an early release covering about 700 HLA-typed donors. All discovery cohort repertoires had been generated on a single sequencing platform. HLA typing included class I and class II loci at four-digit resolution. About five DR-DQ haplotypes were treated as single units for association and clustering because of strong linkage in the cohort. Across some 400 genotyped donors of the cohort, an average of roughly 230,000 unique TCR beta nucleotide sequences per donor were sequenced, and roughly 18% of those sequences were non-productive. Of the approximately 400 genotyped donors, roughly 85% fell in the genetic ancestry cluster associated with self-reported Caucasian donors. To predict cytomegalovirus infection status, the study combined high-throughput TCR immunosequencing, statistical association of individual TCRs with disease status, and machine learning. Rather than drawing on any new phenotypic data, the later analysis identified candidate immune exposures from TCR beta sequences and the way those sequences occurred across donors. The study used immunosequencing to profile the T cell repertoires of approximately 630 subjects and linked those repertoires to cytomegalovirus serostatus. The paper's findings and limits, for the study overall: According to the authors, the approach could potentially be generalized to other disease states and immunological phenotypes. Several of the top co-occurrence clusters appeared to be linked to parvovirus B19, influenza, CMV and Epstein-Barr virus, according to a later analysis. This cohort had only TCR beta chains sequenced, and the lack of alpha or paired-chain data limited which features could be detected. According to a later analysis, most CMV-associated TCR beta chains appeared to be HLA-restricted, and the HLA associations seemed to be driven largely by CMV exposure. In the study, around 160 TCR beta chains were listed as associated with cytomegalovirus. A later genetic analysis reported fewer N-insertions in productive TCRs among donors in an Asian-associated ancestry cluster than the roughly 700-donor mean. Assigning TCR associations to individual alleles was difficult when HLA alleles, especially DR and DQ, strongly co-occurred. In vitro tests confirmed that three of the cytomegalovirus-associated TCR beta chains recognize cytomegalovirus antigens. Because HLA typing was missing for some donors at each locus, association tests included only the typed subset. V-gene and J-gene trimming of TCR beta chains was associated with a missense DCLRE1C variant in a later genetic analysis, and the association was replicated in an independent cohort. Across donors, most TCR sequences were observed very rarely, whereas some public TCRs were present in many individuals. Broadly in line with IMGT annotations, most TCR beta V segments showed up in productive rearrangements about 87% or about 30% of the time in an earlier analysis of approximately 640 of the donors. A group of highly shared sequence variants was considered likely to be a technical artifact of the sequencing pipeline. Because counts were too low, 15 or so rarely observed V segments, including chromosome 9 orphons, were excluded from the earlier analysis of 587 of the donors. Some IMGT-functional V segments, including TRBV6-2 and TRBV6-3, could not be distinguished by the 87-base-pair reads and were therefore excluded. A further reported finding was that TCR beta sequences accurately predicted the HLA-A and HLA-B alleles for most subjects in the first cohort. Correlated functional status among segregating V segments might reflect linkage disequilibrium, but an unknown experimental factor could not be ruled out. In a later analysis, HLA-associated TCR beta chains showed more clonal expansion and lower generation probabilities than non-associated chains that were equally common. Sequencing depth was assumed to be roughly uniform across donors in the presence/absence analyses, though that assumption may not hold. CMV serostatus was the only immune exposure information available for the cohort. According to a later analysis, TCR association rates differed among HLA loci, with DRB1 alleles showing the most associated TCRs and HLA-C alleles showing the fewest. Cytomegalovirus status was reported to be diagnosed by the classifier with high specificity and sensitivity in both the original and validation cohorts. Specific HLA alleles were associated with some 15,000 TCR beta sequences at a false discovery rate of 0.05 in a later analysis.

To note about this clone: The clone's antigen remains unknown. No much larger clone exists at a distance of one base, and base qualities are not known.

The cohort comprised some 730 healthy bone marrow donors. All cohort members were sampled while nominally healthy, although unrecorded immune exposures were likely present. The donor tested CMV seronegative and was one of the 352 seronegative cohort members. A peripheral blood sample was provided by each donor, and peripheral blood mononuclear cells were used for TCR beta sequencing. Genomic DNA was extracted from the blood cell samples with the Qiagen DNeasy Blood Extraction Kit. CDR1 and CDR2 are read off the germline V gene as LGHNA and YSLEER. The CDR3 has 15 amino acids, counting the end cysteine and phenylalanine. Just CDR3 DNA is preserved here, 45 bases in frame from base 1. The junction shows trimming of 0 bases on V and 4 bases on J, plus 12 bases between the germline ends. Libraries came from the immunoSEQ multiplex PCR assay. A mixture of 60 forward primers for TCR Vbeta segments and 13 reverse primers for TCR Jbeta segments was used in the multiplex PCR. The CDR3 region of rearranged TCR beta genes was amplified from genomic DNA by a multiplex PCR assay. Amplified TCR beta libraries were sequenced as 87-base-pair reads on the Illumina HiSeq System. The paper's data handling went like this. A later analysis tallied about 77 million unique TCR beta chains across the 666 repertoires, and about 10 million of those chains were shared by two or more donors. Raw reads were error-corrected and collapsed into unique sequences with a nearest-neighbor algorithm that merged closely related sequences to remove PCR and sequencing errors. V, D and J gene segments were assigned by aligning CDR3 sequences to IMGT reference sequences. Each retained sequence needed at least a six-nucleotide match to both a V gene segment and a J gene segment. Rearrangements were classified as productive when the CDR3 lacked stop codons and remained in frame with V and J, and all other rearrangements were classified as non-productive. Following IMGT convention, CDR3 was defined as the stretch from the second conserved V-encoded cysteine to the conserved J-encoded phenylalanine. The earlier analysis of a few hundred of the donors excluded any sequence lacking an unambiguous match to a single V gene segment. In an earlier analysis of 587 of the donors, a V segment was called functional when productive rearrangements were above 56.7%, and segregating when the standard deviation between donors exceeded 5%. A statistical classification framework was built for diagnosing cytomegalovirus status from the catalog of TCR beta chain sequences. In a later analysis, TCR nucleotide sequences were compared against IMGT/GENE-DB human TR gene sequences so that V and J genes could be assigned. A later analysis assigned CDR3 sequences and most-parsimonious VDJ recombination scenarios with the TCRdist pipeline. In a later analysis, every TCR beta chain was defined by the combination of its CDR3 amino acid sequence and its V-gene family, and reads without a unique V-gene family were dropped. A later analysis removed 550 to 650 highly shared, low-generation-probability nucleotide sequences to deal with suspected cross-contamination and a sequencing artifact. In a later analysis, a clonal expansion index for each public chain was calculated from normalized within-repertoire ranks of inferred template counts. In a later analysis, generation probabilities were computed with a VDJ recombination model fitted to out-of-frame rearrangements, and the resulting probabilities were checked against IGoR. Hypergeometric tests were used in a later analysis to score TCR-TCR, TCR-HLA and TCR-CMV co-occurrence, with a repertoire-size bias correction applied to the TCR pairs. False discovery rates were estimated in a later analysis by permuting HLA or CMV assignments 20 times. In a later analysis, co-occurring TCRs were grouped using DBSCAN, and TCRdist sequence similarity was added for clustering within HLA-allele-positive subsets. Co-occurrence clustering excluded repertoires with fewer than 30,000 or more than 120,000 public chains, plus five with anomalous nucleotide sharing. Sourced from immuneACCESS, this table was stored by TCRdb with only in-frame sequences that have V and J called. A share of the clones is absent; for the studies checked, an unresolved V gene accounts for under half, and the remainder has no known explanation. The DNA gave D and trimming, while V, J and clone size come from that table. Here the sample has roughly 90,000 clones; roughly 84% occur a single time. Jointly, the top ten make up about 2.1% of the sample.

The V gene is TRBV4-3 and the J gene is TRBJ1-2; the D segment could be TRBD1, given 5 matching bases. Sequences were obtained from PBMCs. The TCR sequence derives from a man in his late teens or twenties in good health and CMV-seronegative. For the CDR3, the sequence is CASSQDLKTVYGYTF. The DNA sequence follows: TGCGCCAGCAGCCAAGATCTTAAGACAGTCTATGGCTACACCTTC.